Only a few counts were recorded for the clone carrying this TCR beta chain. Its target is not known. The study ran its PCR with 60 Vbeta and 13 Jbeta primers. The assay was immunoSEQ multiplex PCR, and TCRdb's table has in-frame clones only and misses some. The repertoire holds roughly 100,000 clones, with 60% to 70% as singletons. V was clipped by 10 bases and J by 4 bases, with 10 bases between them. Germline assignment: CDR1 SGHDN and CDR2 FVKESK. The CDR3 length is 12 residues. This sample is part of a study of cytomegalovirus exposure and HLA in healthy donors. Whole-study findings and limits: Reports state that TCR beta sequences accurately predicted most subjects' HLA-A and HLA-B alleles. The study listed some 160 cytomegalovirus-associated TCR beta chains. Presence/absence results assume similar sequencing depth per donor, which may not hold.

The sequencing sample was made of PBMCs. The TCR sequence derives from a man aged 30 to 45 in good health and CMV-seropositive. The chain recombines TRBV14 with TRBJ2-2, with D uncertain. In nucleotides, the CDR3 is TGTGCCACTTCGATACTCACCGGGGAGCTGTTTTTT. Its translation is CATSILTGELFF.